The T cell receptor beta chain under discussion was sequenced for a study of early stage breast cancer tumors. Looking at the study overall: ER+/PR+/HER2- status applied to about 70% of the 16 invasive breast tumors. Among around 12 ER+/PR+/HER2- tumors, eight were ductal, four lobular.

Study observations and caveats: Comparing each tissue with blood distinguished tumor from normal in about 85% of the 16 patients. Enriched TCRB sequences shared across patients were mostly commonly generated sequences.

TCRdb's table, derived via immunoSEQ multiplex PCR, lists solely in-frame clones and lacks some. The data show some 35,000 clones, roughly 72% seen once. Turning to this clone: The antigen remains undetermined.

CDR1 and CDR2 from the germline V gene are MDHEN and SYDVKM. The CDR3 runs 13 residues. Trimming cost V 7 bases and J 7 bases, with 16 bases left between them. The sample consisted of blood. The receptor comes from a person aged 55 to 70 with breast cancer. The V and J genes are TRBV28 and TRBJ2-5; D perhaps matches TRBD2 (5 bases). CDR3 amino acids: CASTLTGRGTQYF. The CDR3 region has the DNA TGTGCCAGCACCCTGACTGGGAGAGGGACCCAGTACTTC.